This T cell receptor (beta chain) was identified in a study of T cell responses to AZD1222 COVID-19 vaccine. Study outcomes and limitations: Baseline seropositivity occurred in only a handful of AZD1222 recipients. Distributed over spike, vaccine-associated CD4 TCRs predominated at 160-218 and 743-854.

The protocol was immunoSEQ multiplex PCR, while the TCRdb copy is restricted to in-frame clones and leaves out a portion. The sample carries over 100,000 clones, about nine tenths recorded once. Points on this clone: Its specificity is not known.

CDR1 is LNHDA, CDR2 SQIVND, per germline (reference sequence). The length of the CDR3 is 16 residues. V was trimmed by 3 bases and J by 2 bases, leaving 13 bases between them. The clonotype originates from an adult in good health. Sequencing was performed on peripheral blood, taken on day 0 of AZD1222 vaccination. This chain links TRBV19 with TRBJ1-4; a possible D gene is TRBD1 (5 bases). The CDR3 DNA is TGTGCCAGTAGTATCCGGGGGGATGCCACTAATGAAAAACTGTTTTTT. This translates into CASSIRGDATNEKLFF.